Each of the 22 T cell receptor beta chains below was sequenced from the same sample in a study of CD8 T cells in ankylosing spondylitis. MiXCR was run by TCRdb on the 5' RACE reads, yielding one entry per CDR3 protein. The sample contains around 340,000 distinct CDR3 sequences, roughly 15% of which appear only once. Material: blood, either unsorted or a sorted T cell fraction (not recorded which). Receptors were obtained from a male donor with ankylosing spondylitis or in good health (not recorded which).

This clonotype was observed a handful of times. This sequence joins TRBV7-6 and TRBJ1-2; a possible D gene is TRBD1 (5 bases). This CDR3 spans 15 amino acids. The ends were cut back, 3 bases at V and 4 bases at J, with 15 bases in the middle. The germline CDR1 and CDR2 sequences are SGHVS and FNYEAQ. The CDR3 DNA sequence: TGTGCCAGCAGCTTGACGGACACCGTCGCCTATGGCTACACCTTC. Protein product: CASSLTDTVAYGYTF.

The rearrangement links TRBV29-1 to TRBJ2-7; 12 bases match TRBD1. The CDR3 contains 13 residues. Looked up from germline, CDR1 is SQVTM and CDR2 is ANQGSEA. V trimming: 6 bases; J trimming: 7 bases; junction bases outside the gene matches: 7. The CDR3 reads CSVAGQGAREQYF. As DNA, the CDR3 is TGCAGCGTAGCGGGACAGGGGGCACGAGAGCAGTACTTC.

This clonotype was counted between two and nine times. The chain carries TRBV5-1 and TRBJ2-5; 7 bases line up with TRBD1. The CDR3 has 14 residues. Trimming at V came to 3 bases and at J to 0 bases, leaving 2 bases not matched to a gene. Germline V gene data show CDR1 as SGHRS and CDR2 as YFSETQ. The CDR3 region has the DNA TGCGCCAGCAGCTCCGGGACAGACCAAGAGACCCAGTACTTC. Translated, it gives CASSSGTDQETQYF.

This clonotype has a handful of counts. The chain has TRBV12-5 and TRBJ1-1; a possible D gene is TRBD1 (5 bases). CDR3 length equals 12 residues. V dropped 6 bases and J dropped 7 bases, with 12 bases sitting between them. CDR1 LGHNT and CDR2 FRNRAP come from the germline V gene. The CDR3 DNA is TGTGCTAGTGGACCGAGGCAGGGTGAAGCTTTCTTT. Its translation is CASGPRQGEAFF. Complete variable domain (other parts from reference TRBV12-5 and TRBJ1-1): DARVTQTPRHKVTEMGQEVTMRCQPILGHNTVFWYRQTMMQGLELLAYFRNRAPLDDSGMPKDRFSAEMPDATLATLKIQPSEPRDSAVYFCASGPRQGEAFFGQGTRLTVV.

This clonotype has a handful of counts. The rearrangement links TRBV10-3 to TRBJ2-7; TRBD1 matches 7 bases. The trim removed 2 bases at V and 2 bases at J, leaving 6 bases unmatched. The CDR3 is made up of 15 amino acids. CDR1 and CDR2 from the germline V gene are ENHRY and SYGVKD. The CDR3 bases are TGTGCCATCAGTGAGGGACAGGCCCATCCCTACGAGCAGTACTTC. Encoded protein: CAISEGQAHPYEQYF.

The V call is TRBV6-5, the J call TRBJ2-2, with TRBD1 as a possible D gene (6 bases). Deletions cut 0 bases from V and 4 bases from J, with 9 bases between. The CDR3 covers 15 residues. CDR1 is MNHEY and CDR2 is SVGAGI in the germline V gene. The CDR3 DNA sequence: TGTGCCAGCAGTTACTCACAGGGATTCACCGGGGAGCTGTTTTTT. Translated: CASSYSQGFTGELFF.

There are a few counts of this clonotype. This chain uses TRBV6-1 with TRBJ2-7; 9 bases are a match to TRBD2. Trimming cost V 7 bases and J 0 bases; bases outside gene matches: 4. Germline V gene lookup returns CDR1 MNHNS and CDR2 SASEGT. The CDR3 loop spans 14 amino acids. DNA for the CDR3: TGTGCCAGCAAAGGACTAGCGTCCTCCTACGAGCAGTACTTC. Residues: CASKGLASSYEQYF.

The chain uses TRBV3-1 and TRBJ2-7, with TRBD1 matching 8 bases. Germline CDR1 LGHDT, CDR2 YNNKEL (reference sequence). The CDR3 has 14 amino acids. With V trimmed by 1 base and J by 5 bases, 4 bases remained unmatched. The CDR3 loop reads CASSQAGGYHEQYF. CDR3 nucleotide sequence: TGTGCCAGCAGCCAAGCAGGGGGCTACCACGAGCAGTACTTC.

This clonotype has a handful of counts. The chain uses TRBV28 and TRBJ2-3; D not resolved. Germline V gives CDR1 MDHEN, CDR2 SYDVKM. The CDR3 is 10 amino acids. Trimming cost V 6 bases and J 9 bases, with 7 bases left between them. CDR3 sequence (DNA): TGTGCCAGCAGCTCAAGGACGCAGTATTTT. Translation: CASSSRTQYF.

This clonotype was counted ten times or more. The gene calls are TRBV4-1 and TRBJ1-5; D is undetermined. V lost 0 bases and J 5 bases, leaving 11 bases between the germline ends. CDR3 size: 15 residues. Germline V gene sequence: CDR1 MGHRA, CDR2 YSYEKL. The DNA for the CDR3 is TGCGCCAGCAGCCAAGATGAAGGCGGAGATCAGCCCCAGCATTTT. It codes for CASSQDEGGDQPQHF.

This clonotype was seen a few times. The chain carries TRBV4-2 and TRBJ2-3, with TRBD2 matching 13 bases. The CDR3 is 16 amino acids. After removal of 0 bases from V and 4 bases from J, the junction contained 1 base not matched to a gene. Germline CDR1 LGHNA, CDR2 YNFKEQ. The CDR3 bases are TGTGCCAGCAGCCAAGAGGGGACTAGCGGGGCAGATACGCAGTATTTT. Translated, it gives CASSQEGTSGADTQYF.

The table lists this clonotype with a few counts. The chain joins TRBV2 to TRBJ2-3; no firm D call. Germline V gives CDR1 SNHLY, CDR2 FYNNEI. This CDR3 has 14 residues. V lost 7 bases and J 0 bases, leaving 11 bases between the germline ends. This chain's CDR3 is CASKGTTSTDTQYF. CDR3 in DNA: TGTGCCAGCAAGGGTACCACTAGCACAGATACGCAGTATTTT.

This clonotype appeared a single time. This chain joins TRBV3-1 and TRBJ2-5; 7 bases are a match to TRBD1. CDR3 length equals 14 residues. V trimming: 6 bases; J trimming: 4 bases; junction bases outside the gene matches: 8. Germline V gene sequence: CDR1 LGHDT, CDR2 YNNKEL (reference sequence). The CDR3 reads CASSRRAGGETQYF. For the CDR3, the DNA is TGTGCCAGCAGTCGAAGGGCAGGGGGAGAGACCCAGTACTTC.

This clonotype has just a few counts. This chain uses TRBV4-2 with TRBJ2-1, with D possibly matching TRBD1 (5 bases). The CDR3 contains 14 residues. The germline V gene encodes CDR1 LGHNA and CDR2 YNFKEQ. The V end was cut by 4 bases, the J end by 5 bases, with 12 bases between. The CDR3 sequence: CASSPRRQNNEQFF. The DNA for the CDR3 is TGTGCCAGCAGCCCCCGCCGACAGAACAATGAGCAGTTCTTC.

This chain uses TRBV11-2 with TRBJ2-7; the D gene is possibly TRBD1 (5 bases). Per the germline V gene, CDR1 is SGHAT and CDR2 is FQNNGV. Trimming removed 1 base from V and 3 bases from J, with 10 bases in between. This CDR3 is built from 14 residues. CDR3 region: CASSLVGLLYEQYF. The DNA of the CDR3 is TGTGCCAGCAGCTTAGTGGGGCTCCTCTACGAGCAGTACTTC.

The sample holds a few counts of this clonotype. V gene TRBV30 combines with J gene TRBJ1-1; D is ambiguous. V was shortened by 3 bases and J by 3 bases, with 8 bases between the two germline ends. Germline V lookup: CDR1 GTSNPN, CDR2 SVGIG (reference sequence). This CDR3 is 12 amino acids long. The CDR3 spells CAWSWGYTEAFF. CDR3 nucleotides: TGTGCCTGGAGCTGGGGTTACACTGAAGCTTTCTTT.

V is TRBV12-3 or TRBV12-4 and J is TRBJ2-1, with 13 bases matching TRBD2. The CDR3 loop spans 16 amino acids. V trimming: 5 bases; J trimming: 5 bases; junction bases outside the gene matches: 6. This CDR3 reads CASSPSGTSGDNEQFF. CDR3 nucleotide sequence: TGTGCCAGCAGTCCTTCCGGGACTAGCGGGGACAATGAGCAGTTCTTC.

This chain uses TRBV2 with TRBJ2-7; D is uncertain. The CDR3 totals 12 residues. Trimming stripped 8 bases from V and 3 bases from J, with 11 bases between. CDR1 and CDR2 from the germline V gene are SNHLY and FYNNEI. This CDR3 is CASRAVIYEQYF. For the CDR3, the DNA is TGTGCCAGCCGGGCCGTCATCTACGAGCAGTACTTC.

This clonotype was counted between two and nine times. The chain has TRBV29-1 and TRBJ1-2, with 7 positions matching TRBD1. V trimming: 8 bases; J trimming: 8 bases; junction bases outside the gene matches: 14. This CDR3 has 13 residues. Per the germline V gene, CDR1 is SQVTM and CDR2 is ANQGSEA. The CDR3 nucleotides read TGCAGCTCCCCCGGGGGAACAGGGGAAGGCTACACCTTC. Protein sequence: CSSPGGTGEGYTF.

This clonotype was observed many times. The rearrangement links TRBV5-1 to TRBJ1-6; no reliable D call. This CDR3 has 15 amino acids. V was clipped by 0 bases and J by 9 bases, with 13 bases between them. The germline V gene has CDR1 SGHRS and CDR2 YFSETQ. CDR3 amino acids: CASSLDGIRSSPLHF. In DNA, the CDR3 is TGCGCCAGCAGCTTGGACGGAATAAGGAGTTCACCCCTCCACTTT.

The chain links TRBV6-1 to TRBJ2-3, with 7 bases fitting TRBD2. This CDR3 region has 16 residues. Looked up from germline, CDR1 is MNHNS and CDR2 is SASEGT. With 0 bases clipped from V and 5 bases from J, the junction kept 8 bases outside the gene matches. In DNA, the CDR3 is TGTGCCAGCAGTGAAGCTGGGGGGGTGGCTGGAGATACGCAGTATTTT. Its protein product is CASSEAGGVAGDTQYF.

Only a few counts were recorded for this clonotype. This chain links TRBV3-1 with TRBJ2-2; D is ambiguous. The germline CDR1 and CDR2 sequences are LGHDT and YNNKEL (reference sequence). The CDR3 extends over 12 amino acids. V was cut by 3 bases and J by 8 bases, with 7 bases left in between. CDR3 amino acids: CASSHFNGELFF. The DNA of the CDR3 is TGTGCCAGCAGCCATTTTAATGGGGAGCTGTTTTTT. Based on the CDR3 plus reference TRBV3-1 and TRBJ2-2, the full variable domain is DTAVSQTPKYLVTQMGNDKSIKCEQNLGHDTMYWYKQDSKKFLKIMFSYNNKELIINETVPNRFSPKSPDKAHLNLHINSLELGDSAVYFCASSHFNGELFFGEGSRLTVL.